This T cell receptor beta chain appears in the sequencing data of a study of beta chain features in type 1 diabetes. The investigators reverse transcribed all of the isolated RNA, so they sequenced expressed TCRB transcripts. Using immunoSEQ multiplex PCR, the repertoire was profiled, and TCRdb retains in-frame clones only, with some absent. Of about 320,000 clones listed, around 15% are singletons. This CDR3 has 17 residues. V lost 4 bases and J 1 base, leaving 20 bases between the germline ends. The germline V gene encodes CDR1 SGDLS and CDR2 YYNGEE. This sequence originates from a man aged 30 to 45 in good health. Sequencing was performed on central memory CD4+ T cells from blood. The V and J genes are TRBV9 and TRBJ1-1, with D possibly matching TRBD1 (5 bases). The DNA for the CDR3 is TGTGCCAGCAGCTCCTCCGGGACCAAGTTCAGGAACACTGAAGCTTTCTTT. Protein sequence: CASSSSGTKFRNTEAFF. Filled out from reference TRBV9 and TRBJ1-1, the complete variable domain reads DSGVTQTPKHLITATGQRVTLRCSPRSGDLSVYWYQQSLDQGLQFLIQYYNGEERAKGNILERFSAQQFPDLHSELNLSSLELGDSALYFCASSSSGTKFRNTEAFFGQGTRLTVV.